What follows are 30 T cell receptor beta chains derived from one specimen sequenced in a study of CD8 T cells in Susac syndrome. Random hexamers served to reverse transcribe roughly 0.45 to 1 ug RNA. Each CDR3 protein is one row after TCRdb ran MiXCR on the immunoSEQ multiplex PCR reads. The repertoire holds 110,000 or so distinct CDR3 sequences, with approximately 93% as singletons. The specimen sequenced was CD4+ T cells from PBMCs. These receptors originate from a human donor with multiple sclerosis.

This chain connects TRBV19 to TRBJ1-4; D is uncertain. The CDR3 spans 13 residues. The V and J ends lost 6 bases and 0 bases respectively, with 5 bases between them. The germline V gene encodes CDR1 LNHDA and CDR2 SQIVND (reference sequence). This CDR3 reads CASRGPTNEKLFF. The CDR3 nucleotides read TGTGCCAGTAGAGGACCAACTAATGAAAAACTGTTTTTT. Combining the CDR3 with reference TRBV19 and TRBJ1-4 gives the whole variable domain DGGITQSPKYLFRKEGQNVTLSCEQNLNHDAMYWYRQDPGQGLRLIYYSQIVNDFQKGDIAEGYSVSREKKESFPLTVTSAQKNPTAFYLCASRGPTNEKLFFGSGTQLSVL.

J is TRBJ2-7 and V is TRBV7-2; TRBD1 or TRBD2 may be the D gene (5 bases each). This CDR3 comprises 15 residues. Per germline, CDR1 SGHTA and CDR2 FQGNSA. V was trimmed by 2 bases and J by 5 bases, leaving 16 bases between them. CDR3 loop: CASSLTGTIDHEQYF. Written as DNA, the CDR3 is TGTGCCAGCAGCTTAACGGGGACGATAGACCACGAGCAGTACTTC.

J is TRBJ2-7 and V is TRBV20-1; TRBD2 aligns across 7 bases. This CDR3 has 14 residues. Trimming removed 1 base from V and 1 base from J; junction bases left unmatched: 4. Germline V gene data show CDR1 as DFQATT and CDR2 as SNEGSKA (reference sequence). The CDR3: CSARAGLGSYEQYF. The CDR3 DNA reads as TGCAGTGCTAGAGCTGGACTAGGTTCCTACGAGCAGTACTTC.

The chain couples TRBV7-3 to TRBJ2-1; no firm D call. V shed 1 base and J shed 10 bases, with 8 bases lying between them. The CDR3 loop spans 12 amino acids. Germline assignment: CDR1 SGHTA and CDR2 FQGTGA. CDR3 DNA: TGTGCCAGCAGCTTAATGGGTAGGGAGCAGTTCTTC. This gives the protein CASSLMGREQFF.

The J gene is TRBJ1-1, the V gene TRBV28; D is ambiguous. The length of the CDR3 is 14 residues. The ends were cut back, 2 bases at V and 3 bases at J, with 10 bases in the middle. In germline, CDR1 is MDHEN, CDR2 SYDVKM. CDR3 DNA sequence: TGTGCCAGCAGTTTAATTACGCTAGACACTGAAGCTTTCTTT. It translates to CASSLITLDTEAFF.

The chain employs TRBV7-9 and TRBJ1-1; D remains unclear. The CDR3 loop spans 15 amino acids. V lost 0 bases and J 0 bases, leaving 8 bases between the germline ends. CDR1 and CDR2 from the germline V gene are SEHNR and FQNEAQ (reference sequence). The CDR3 bases are TGTGCCAGCAGCTTAGCGCTGGGGTTGAACACTGAAGCTTTCTTT. It yields the protein CASSLALGLNTEAFF.

The chain employs TRBV20-1 and TRBJ2-7; TRBD1 matches 12 bases. The V gene's germline CDR1 is DFQATT and CDR2 SNEGSKA (reference sequence). V trimming: 0 bases; J trimming: 6 bases; junction bases outside the gene matches: 6. The CDR3 contains 15 residues. CDR3 DNA sequence: TGCAGTGCTAGAGATGCGGGACAGGGGGCGAGCGAGCAGTACTTC. Residues: CSARDAGQGASEQYF.

This clonotype was recorded once. The CDR3 region is CASSEGPTGELFF. Here the CDR3 DNA reads TGTGCCAGCTCCGAGGGGCCCACCGGGGAGCTGTTTTTT. This chain uses TRBV7-6 with TRBJ2-2; D might be TRBD1 or TRBD2, each matching 5 bases. Germline CDR1 and CDR2: SGHVS and FNYEAQ. The CDR3 consists of 13 residues. Trimming removed 8 bases at V and 4 bases at J, with 11 bases between.

The CDR3 sequence is CASSEHRLQETQYF. In DNA, the CDR3 is TGCGCCAGCAGTGAGCACAGGCTACAAGAGACCCAGTACTTC. This chain links TRBV10-1 with TRBJ2-5, with a tentative D call TRBD1 (5 bases). Germline V gene lookup returns CDR1 WNHNN and CDR2 SYGVQD (reference sequence). This CDR3 is built from 14 residues. V was trimmed by 2 bases and J by 2 bases, leaving 9 bases between them.

This chain uses TRBV6-5 with TRBJ1-2; D might be TRBD1 (5 bases). The V gene lost 2 bases and the J gene lost 8 bases, with 15 bases spanning the gap. Germline V CDR1 and CDR2: MNHEY, SVGAGI. The CDR3 loop spans 14 amino acids. CDR3 DNA sequence: TGTGCCAGCAGTTACGGAAGGGGCCGTGGGGGCTACACCTTC. Translating gives CASSYGRGRGGYTF.

V usage is TRBV28 and J usage is TRBJ1-1, with D perhaps matching TRBD1 (5 bases). CDR1 and CDR2 from the germline V gene are MDHEN and SYDVKM. This CDR3 is built from 14 residues. V lost 2 bases, J lost 4 bases, and 11 bases lay in between. CDR3 sequence reads: CASSLDRGGTEAFF. DNA for the CDR3: TGTGCCAGCAGTTTAGATCGGGGGGGCACTGAAGCTTTCTTT.

J is TRBJ1-2 and V is TRBV4-2; 8 bases line up with TRBD1. CDR1 LGHNA and CDR2 YNFKEQ come from the germline V gene. V lost 0 bases and J lost 3; bases outside the gene matches: 6. The CDR3 is made up of 16 amino acids. CDR3 amino acids: CASSQDLNRGDYGYTF. CDR3 coding DNA: TGTGCCAGCAGCCAAGATCTCAACAGGGGGGACTATGGCTACACCTTC.

The chain joins TRBV4-1 to TRBJ2-1; D is uncertain. The CDR3 length is 12 residues. V lost 1 base and J lost 8, with 6 bases in between. CDR1 and CDR2 from the germline V gene are MGHRA and YSYEKL. CDR3 in amino acids: CASSQVRHEQFF. As DNA, the CDR3 is TGCGCCAGCAGCCAAGTGCGGCATGAGCAGTTCTTC.

This clonotype appeared a single time. The rearrangement links TRBV12-3 or TRBV12-4 to TRBJ2-5; 8 positions match TRBD2. This CDR3 spans 14 amino acids. Losses at the gene ends were 6 bases for V and 3 bases for J; bases not matched to a gene: 6. This CDR3 reads CASRRNSGEETQYF. The CDR3 coding sequence is TGTGCCAGCAGGAGAAATAGCGGGGAAGAGACCCAGTACTTC.

V and J are TRBV30 and TRBJ1-6; D is possibly TRBD1 (6 bases). V lost 2 bases and J 0 bases, leaving 23 bases between the germline ends. This CDR3 comprises 20 residues. Germline V gives CDR1 GTSNPN, CDR2 SVGIG (reference sequence). The CDR3 reads CAWSTTSQGILSSYNSPLHF. CDR3 nucleotides: TGTGCCTGGAGTACAACCTCTCAGGGGATCCTAAGCTCCTATAATTCACCCCTCCACTTT.

V and J are TRBV10-2 and TRBJ2-2; D is perhaps TRBD2 (5 bases). Germline V CDR1 and CDR2: WSHSY, SAAADI. Trimming removed 1 base at V and 2 bases at J, with 8 bases between. The CDR3 covers 15 residues. This chain's CDR3 is CASSEWAGNTGELFF. The CDR3 DNA sequence: TGCGCCAGCAGTGAGTGGGCGGGTAACACCGGGGAGCTGTTTTTT.

The chain uses TRBV10-3 and TRBJ2-1, with 8 bases identical to TRBD1. The CDR3 loop spans 13 amino acids. Trimming at V came to 6 bases and at J to 6 bases, leaving 4 bases not matched to a gene. Germline CDR1 ENHRY, CDR2 SYGVKD. The CDR3 protein is CAIRPQGGNEQFF. CDR3 in DNA: TGTGCCATCAGGCCACAGGGGGGCAATGAGCAGTTCTTC.

This rearrangement joins TRBV12-3 or TRBV12-4 to TRBJ2-4; D gene unclear. CDR3 length: 12 residues. V shed 6 bases and J shed 9 bases, with 12 bases lying between them. CDR3 amino acids: CASREALGIQYF. CDR3 nucleotides: TGTGCCAGCAGGGAAGCTTTGGGCATTCAGTACTTC.

The chain couples TRBV28 to TRBJ1-2; 9 bases map to TRBD1. With V trimmed by 10 bases and J by 1 base, 4 bases remained unmatched. The CDR3 runs to 13 residues. Looked up from germline, CDR1 is MDHEN and CDR2 is SYDVKM. DNA for the CDR3: TGTGCCACCCGGACAGGGGATAACTATGGCTACACCTTC. Translated, it gives CATRTGDNYGYTF.

The V call is TRBV20-1, the J call TRBJ1-1; D perhaps matches TRBD1 (5 bases). The CDR3 is 15 residues long. Per the germline V gene, CDR1 is DFQATT and CDR2 is SNEGSKA (reference sequence). V was shortened by 6 bases and J by 2 bases, with 19 bases between the two germline ends. The CDR3 is CSAQTPGNLNTEAFF. DNA of the CDR3: TGCAGTGCCCAAACACCAGGGAACCTAAACACTGAAGCTTTCTTT.

V usage is TRBV11-3 and J usage is TRBJ2-7; D perhaps matches TRBD2 (7 bases). The germline V and J ends were trimmed by 10 bases and 3 bases, with 13 bases remaining between them. Germline V gives CDR1 SGHNT, CDR2 YENEEA. The CDR3 totals 12 residues. The CDR3 sequence is CATMRGGYEQYF. The CDR3 nucleotides are TGTGCCACAATGAGGGGGGGCTACGAGCAGTACTTC.

J is TRBJ2-3 and V is TRBV12-3 or TRBV12-4; weak D call: TRBD2 (5 bases). V was trimmed by 5 bases and J by 2 bases, leaving 14 bases between them. The CDR3 extends over 15 amino acids. The CDR3 here is CASSPGPGNTDTQYF. The CDR3 coding sequence is TGTGCCAGCAGTCCCGGTCCGGGGAACACAGATACGCAGTATTTT.

This clonotype was detected once. The rearrangement links TRBV6-5 to TRBJ2-5; D remains unclear. V dropped 6 bases and J dropped 5 bases, with 10 bases sitting between them. Per the germline V gene, CDR1 is MNHEY and CDR2 is SVGAGI. The CDR3 is 12 residues long. The CDR3: CASSTPHETQYF. DNA of the CDR3: TGTGCCAGCAGCACCCCTCATGAGACCCAGTACTTC.

CDR3 nucleotide sequence: TGTGCCACCTCACGAGCGGGGGGGCCAGGAGATACGCAGTATTTT. Protein: CATSRAGGPGDTQYF. V usage is TRBV15 and J usage is TRBJ2-3, with 10 bases fitting TRBD2. Germline CDR1 reads LNHNV; CDR2 reads YYDKDF (reference sequence). The CDR3 length is 15 residues. Trimming at V came to 8 bases and at J to 5 bases, leaving 10 bases not matched to a gene.

This chain links TRBV19 with TRBJ2-2; 7 bases line up with TRBD1. Germline V gene lookup returns CDR1 LNHDA and CDR2 SQIVND (reference sequence). This CDR3 is built from 14 residues. Trimming at V came to 5 bases and at J to 2 bases, leaving 2 bases not matched to a gene. The CDR3 bases are TGTGCCAGTAGTGGGACAGCAAACACCGGGGAGCTGTTTTTT. Protein product: CASSGTANTGELFF.

Here the CDR3 reads CASSRGKRNTIYF. DNA of the CDR3: TGTGCCAGCAGCCGCGGGAAGAGAAACACCATATATTTT. The chain links TRBV7-8 to TRBJ1-3; D gene ambiguous. V was trimmed by 5 bases and J by 5 bases, leaving 10 bases between them. CDR1 is SGHVS and CDR2 is FQNEAQ in the germline V gene. The CDR3 extends over 13 amino acids.

The chain links TRBV19 to TRBJ1-2; D is possibly TRBD1 (6 bases). The germline V and J ends were trimmed by 5 bases and 4 bases, with 17 bases remaining between them. This CDR3 has 15 residues. The V gene's germline CDR1 is LNHDA and CDR2 SQIVND (reference sequence). The CDR3 DNA follows: TGTGCCAGTAGTGTCGCCACAGGGTCCTTCTATGGCTACACCTTC. Translated, it gives CASSVATGSFYGYTF.

The chain carries TRBV7-9 and TRBJ1-2, with D possibly being TRBD1 (5 bases). V was cut by 5 bases and J by 8 bases, with 15 bases left in between. The CDR3 totals 13 residues. Germline CDR1 is SEHNR and CDR2 is FQNEAQ (reference sequence). CDR3 loop: CASSATGSGGYTF. CDR3 DNA sequence: TGTGCCAGCAGCGCTACAGGCTCGGGCGGCTACACCTTC.

V is TRBV7-9 and J is TRBJ2-1; TRBD1 or TRBD2 may be the D gene (6 bases each). CDR1 SEHNR and CDR2 FQNEAQ come from the germline V gene (reference sequence). The CDR3 is 18 amino acids. V lost 5 bases and J lost 4, with 24 bases in between. The CDR3 loop is CASSPHQGRFGPYNEQFF. The CDR3 DNA sequence: TGTGCCAGCAGCCCACATCAGGGGAGGTTTGGGCCTTACAATGAGCAGTTCTTC.

The J gene is TRBJ1-1, the V gene TRBV3-1, with TRBD1 as a possible D gene (5 bases). V was cut by 4 bases and J by 7 bases, with 16 bases left in between. The CDR3 consists of 14 residues. Germline V gene sequence: CDR1 LGHDT, CDR2 YNNKEL (reference sequence). The CDR3 bases are TGTGCCAGCAGCCTACAGGACACCGGGTATGAAGCTTTCTTT. This gives the protein CASSLQDTGYEAFF. Together with reference TRBV3-1 and TRBJ1-1, the CDR3 gives the full variable domain: DTAVSQTPKYLVTQMGNDKSIKCEQNLGHDTMYWYKQDSKKFLKIMFSYNNKELIINETVPNRFSPKSPDKAHLNLHINSLELGDSAVYFCASSLQDTGYEAFFGQGTRLTVV.